The clone carrying this TCR beta chain was recorded a few times. These data are taken from a study of naive and memory T cell subsets. Both TRBC1 and TRBC2 were covered by a beta constant-region primer of two equimolar oligonucleotides. Ligation attached a single-stranded oligonucleotide with a 12-nucleotide UMI and the SP2 primer to the cDNA 3' end. The ligated cDNA underwent four PCR rounds using SP2 and nested alpha and beta constant-region primers. TCRdb called the UMI-ligation and nested PCR reads again in MiXCR, with one record for every CDR3 protein. The repertoire has 130,000 to 150,000 distinct CDR3 sequences, 15% to 20% of them found once; the top ten carry approximately 0.13%. The V segment lost 5 bases and the J segment 10 bases; nucleotides outside the gene matches: 7. The CDR3 extends over 12 amino acids. From germline, CDR1 is MDHEN and CDR2 SYDVKM. CMV status came from CD4+ IFNgamma after overnight CMV lysate stimulation. Cells stained for CD3, CD4, CD8, CD45RA and CD27 were sorted into four subsets.

The sample was naive CD4+ T cells from blood. This chain connects TRBV28 to TRBJ1-1; TRBD1 aligns across 7 bases. The TCR comes from a human donor in good health. CDR3 region: CASSPTGLGAFF. CDR3 DNA: TGTGCCAGCAGTCCGACAGGGTTGGGAGCTTTCTTT.